This T cell receptor (beta chain) was sequenced in a study of OX40 agonist ivuxolimab in advanced cancers. Study-level information: The treatment was a fully human IgG2 OX40 agonist, ivuxolimab.

Clones were sequenced by immunoSEQ multiplex PCR, and TCRdb holds only the in-frame ones, with some missing. The sample contains over 50,000 clones, about 83% of which appear only once. The V gene end was trimmed by 0 bases and the J gene end by 5 bases; junction bases not matched to a gene: 5. Germline-derived CDR1 and CDR2 are MNHEY and SVGAGI. CDR3 length: 15 residues. The source of this sequence is an adult with an advanced solid tumor such as melanoma, head and neck, liver or kidney cancer. Sequences were derived from CD4+ or CD8+ T cells sorted from blood, sampled in a trial of the OX40 agonist ivuxolimab. The V and J genes are TRBV6-5 and TRBJ2-5; TRBD2 aligns across 8 bases. CDR3 DNA: TGTGCCAGCAGTTACTCGGGACTAGGTGCGGAGACCCAGTACTTC. Residues: CASSYSGLGAETQYF.